This TCR beta chain was retrieved from a study of CD8 T cells in Susac syndrome. TCR beta sequences were obtained from blood CD8+ and CD4+ T cells. The CDR3 runs to 14 residues. Germline trimming cut 5 bases from V and 6 bases from J; bases unmatched to any gene: 6. RNA was extracted with the RNeasy kit, and a quantity of about 0.45 to 1 ug was reverse transcribed using random hexamers. Across 54 Vbeta and 13 Jbeta, immunoSEQ multiplex PCR amplified TCR beta CDR3. In TCRdb, the immunoSEQ multiplex PCR reads were re-called with MiXCR into one record per CDR3 protein. Here the sample spans approximately 180,000 distinct CDR3 sequences, around 93% being singletons.

The clonotype was recovered from a human donor with multiple sclerosis. The material sequenced was CD4+ T cells from PBMCs. The J gene is TRBJ2-4, the V gene TRBV12-3 or TRBV12-4, with TRBD1 matching over 8 bases. The CDR3 DNA follows: TGTGCCAGCAGTCCTGGACAGGGTGCAAACATTCAGTACTTC. Amino acids: CASSPGQGANIQYF.